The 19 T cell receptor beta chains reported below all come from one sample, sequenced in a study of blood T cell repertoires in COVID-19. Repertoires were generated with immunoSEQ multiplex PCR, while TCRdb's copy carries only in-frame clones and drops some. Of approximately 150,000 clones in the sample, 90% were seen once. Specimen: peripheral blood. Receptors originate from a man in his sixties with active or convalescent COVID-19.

CDR3 coding DNA: TGTGCCAGCAGTTACTCCCCGGGACAGGGGCTCTACGAGCAGTACTTC. Encoded protein: CASSYSPGQGLYEQYF. This sequence joins TRBV6-2 or TRBV6-3 and TRBJ2-7, with 10 bases identical to TRBD1. Germline CDR1 reads MNHEY; CDR2 reads SVGEGT. The ends lost 0 bases at V and 3 bases at J; junction bases unmatched: 5. The CDR3 loop spans 16 amino acids.

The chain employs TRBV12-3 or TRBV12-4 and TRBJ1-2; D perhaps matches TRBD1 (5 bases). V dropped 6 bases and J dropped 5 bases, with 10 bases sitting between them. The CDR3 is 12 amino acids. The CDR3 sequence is CASSKAGYGYTF. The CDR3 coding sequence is TGTGCCAGCAGCAAAGCAGGGTATGGCTACACCTTC.

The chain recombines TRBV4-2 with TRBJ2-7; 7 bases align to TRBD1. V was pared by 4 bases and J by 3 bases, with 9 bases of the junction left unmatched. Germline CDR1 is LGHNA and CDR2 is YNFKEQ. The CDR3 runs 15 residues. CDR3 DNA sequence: TGTGCCAGCAGCCTAGGGGGCAGGGGCGACTACGAGCAGTACTTC. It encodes CASSLGGRGDYEQYF.

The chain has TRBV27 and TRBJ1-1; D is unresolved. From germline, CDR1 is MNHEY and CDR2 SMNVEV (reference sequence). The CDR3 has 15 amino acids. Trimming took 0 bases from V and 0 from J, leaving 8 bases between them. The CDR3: CASSLSVHLNTEAFF. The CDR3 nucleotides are TGTGCCAGCAGTTTATCGGTACATCTGAACACTGAAGCTTTCTTT.

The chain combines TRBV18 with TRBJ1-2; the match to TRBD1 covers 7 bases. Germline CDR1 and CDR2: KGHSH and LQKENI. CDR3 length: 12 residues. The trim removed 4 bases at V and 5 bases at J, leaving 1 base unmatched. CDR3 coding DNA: TGTGCCAGCTCACGGGACAGTTATGGCTACACCTTC. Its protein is CASSRDSYGYTF.

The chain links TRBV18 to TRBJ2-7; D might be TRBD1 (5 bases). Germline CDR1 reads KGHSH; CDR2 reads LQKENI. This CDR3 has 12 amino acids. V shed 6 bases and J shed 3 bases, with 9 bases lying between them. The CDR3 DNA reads TGTGCCAGCTCGACCGGACACTACGAGCAGTACTTC. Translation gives CASSTGHYEQYF.

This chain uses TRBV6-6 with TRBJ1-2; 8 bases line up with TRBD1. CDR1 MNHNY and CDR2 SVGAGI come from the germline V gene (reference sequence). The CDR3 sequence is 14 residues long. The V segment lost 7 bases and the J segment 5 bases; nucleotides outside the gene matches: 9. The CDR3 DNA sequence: TGTGCCAGCACCGACCGGACAGGGCTATATGGCTACACCTTC. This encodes CASTDRTGLYGYTF.

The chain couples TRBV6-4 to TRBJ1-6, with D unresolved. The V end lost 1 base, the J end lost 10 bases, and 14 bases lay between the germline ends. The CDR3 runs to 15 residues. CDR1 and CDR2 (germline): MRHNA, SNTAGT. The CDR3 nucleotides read TGTGCCAGCAGTGACTACAGTCCCCCTCGATCACCCCTCCACTTT. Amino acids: CASSDYSPPRSPLHF.

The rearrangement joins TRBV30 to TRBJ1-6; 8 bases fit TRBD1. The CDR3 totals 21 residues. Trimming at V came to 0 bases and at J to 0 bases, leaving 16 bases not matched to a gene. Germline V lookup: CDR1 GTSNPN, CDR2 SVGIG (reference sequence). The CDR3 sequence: CAWSVARGLTTRSSYNSPLHF. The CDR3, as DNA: TGTGCCTGGAGTGTTGCCAGGGGGCTAACGACAAGGAGCTCCTATAATTCACCCCTCCACTTT.

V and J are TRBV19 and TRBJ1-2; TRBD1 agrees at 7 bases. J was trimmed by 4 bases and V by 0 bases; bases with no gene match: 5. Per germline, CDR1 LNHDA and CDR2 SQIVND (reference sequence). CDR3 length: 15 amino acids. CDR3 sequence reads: CASSIEGRQGYGYTF. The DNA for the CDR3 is TGTGCCAGTAGTATAGAAGGTCGACAGGGCTATGGCTACACCTTC.

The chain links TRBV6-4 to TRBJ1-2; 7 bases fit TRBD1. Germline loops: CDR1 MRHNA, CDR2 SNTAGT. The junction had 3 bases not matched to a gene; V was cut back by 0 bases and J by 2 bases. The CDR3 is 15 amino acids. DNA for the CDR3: TGTGCCAGCAGTGACTCGACACAGGGGAACTATGGCTACACCTTC. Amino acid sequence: CASSDSTQGNYGYTF.

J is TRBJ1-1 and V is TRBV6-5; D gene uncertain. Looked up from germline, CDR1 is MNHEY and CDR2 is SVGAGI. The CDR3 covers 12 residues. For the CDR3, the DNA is TGTGTGAGCCGGGGAGGAGGCACTGAAGCTTTCTTT. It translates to CVSRGGGTEAFF.

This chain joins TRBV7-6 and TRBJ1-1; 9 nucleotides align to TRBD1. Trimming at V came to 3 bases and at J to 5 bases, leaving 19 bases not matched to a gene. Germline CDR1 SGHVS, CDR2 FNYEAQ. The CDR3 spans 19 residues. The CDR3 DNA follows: TGTGCCAGCAGCTTGATACAGGGGGCTCGGGGGACCGGGGTTACTGAAGCTTTCTTT. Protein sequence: CASSLIQGARGTGVTEAFF.

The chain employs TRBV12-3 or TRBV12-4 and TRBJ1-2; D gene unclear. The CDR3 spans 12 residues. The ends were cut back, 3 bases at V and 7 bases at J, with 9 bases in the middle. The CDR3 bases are TGTGCCAGCAGTTTCGTTGGGAGTGGCTACACCTTC. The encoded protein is CASSFVGSGYTF.

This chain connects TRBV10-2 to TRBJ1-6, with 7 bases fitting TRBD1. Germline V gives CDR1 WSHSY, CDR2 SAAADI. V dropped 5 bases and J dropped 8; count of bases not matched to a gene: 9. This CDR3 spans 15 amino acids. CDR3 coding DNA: TGCGCCAGCAGTAAGGAGACAGGGACGGATTCACCCCTCCACTTT. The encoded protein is CASSKETGTDSPLHF.

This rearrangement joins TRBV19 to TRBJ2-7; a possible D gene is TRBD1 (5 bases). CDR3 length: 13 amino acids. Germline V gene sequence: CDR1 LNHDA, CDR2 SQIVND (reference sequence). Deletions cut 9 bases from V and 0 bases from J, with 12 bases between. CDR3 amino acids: CARRQRSSYEQYF. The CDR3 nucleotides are TGTGCCAGGAGACAGAGGTCCTCCTACGAGCAGTACTTC.

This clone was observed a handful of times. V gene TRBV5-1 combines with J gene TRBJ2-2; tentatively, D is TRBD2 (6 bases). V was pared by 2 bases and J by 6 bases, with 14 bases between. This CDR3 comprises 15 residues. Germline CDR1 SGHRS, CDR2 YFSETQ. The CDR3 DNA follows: TGCGCCAGCAGCTTTAGGGGCGGGGCGCCCGGGGAGCTGTTTTTT. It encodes CASSFRGGAPGELFF.

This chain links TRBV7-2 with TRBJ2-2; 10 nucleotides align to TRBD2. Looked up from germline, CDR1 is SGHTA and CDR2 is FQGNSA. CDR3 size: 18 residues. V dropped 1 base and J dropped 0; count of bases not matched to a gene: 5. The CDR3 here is CASSLELAGSANTGELFF. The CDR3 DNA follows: TGTGCCAGCAGCTTAGAACTAGCGGGATCCGCGAACACCGGGGAGCTGTTTTTT.

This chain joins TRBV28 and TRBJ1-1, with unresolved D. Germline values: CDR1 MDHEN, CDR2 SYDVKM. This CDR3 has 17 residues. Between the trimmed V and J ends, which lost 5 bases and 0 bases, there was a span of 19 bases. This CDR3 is CASSLRTPRAMNTEAFF. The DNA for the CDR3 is TGTGCCAGCAGTCTCAGGACCCCGAGGGCCATGAACACTGAAGCTTTCTTT.